This is a list of T cell receptor beta chains from one sample in a study of cytomegalovirus exposure and HLA in healthy donors. TCRdb's copy holds only in-frame clones and misses some; the assay was immunoSEQ multiplex PCR. Among about 250,000 clones listed, under 80% were seen once. Sequencing used PBMCs. The origin of the receptors is a female donor in good health and CMV-seronegative. CDR3s leave out the opening cysteine and the closing phenylalanine or tryptophan. Fields, in order: V gene, clone size, CDR3 protein. Size is omitted from some rows. Given values are once, few, many or a class for expanded clones.

TRBV18 | once | ASSQTQGTETQY
TRBV18 | - | ASSLDRAFSGNTIY
TRBV6-1 | few | ASSDRVRVLT
TRBV5-1 | - | ASSRGYGYT
TRBV7-3 | few | ASTLETGDSDGYT
TRBV15 | - | ATSSGETYEQY
TRBV9 | once | ASSATSVNEQF
TRBV7-2 | - | ASSFRQGTNEQF
TRBV10-2 | - | ASSEVRREYQETQY
TRBV7-2 | - | ASSQGLAGVETQY
TRBV4-1 | few | ASSQGPARDPSGNTIY
TRBV5-8 | - | ASSFTRLAYNEQF
TRBV2 | - | ASSGQDRVGEAF
TRBV4-1 | - | ASSQGSSGSIVDEQF
TRBV19 | - | ASSIWQGHEAF
TRBV30 | - | AWSGPRQGATNEKLF
TRBV6-4 | - | ASSKLAGESYEQY
TRBV4-1 | once | ASSWDRASGSRSYEQY
TRBV27 | few | ASSLLGSATEAF
TRBV5-1 | - | ASSWGPGQETQY
TRBV6-5 | - | ASSYDLAGVPEQF
TRBV11-3 | - | ASSPMPGNGYT
TRBV7-2 | - | ASSLRGDWSYEQY
TRBV11-3 | once | ASSFRGSANEKLF